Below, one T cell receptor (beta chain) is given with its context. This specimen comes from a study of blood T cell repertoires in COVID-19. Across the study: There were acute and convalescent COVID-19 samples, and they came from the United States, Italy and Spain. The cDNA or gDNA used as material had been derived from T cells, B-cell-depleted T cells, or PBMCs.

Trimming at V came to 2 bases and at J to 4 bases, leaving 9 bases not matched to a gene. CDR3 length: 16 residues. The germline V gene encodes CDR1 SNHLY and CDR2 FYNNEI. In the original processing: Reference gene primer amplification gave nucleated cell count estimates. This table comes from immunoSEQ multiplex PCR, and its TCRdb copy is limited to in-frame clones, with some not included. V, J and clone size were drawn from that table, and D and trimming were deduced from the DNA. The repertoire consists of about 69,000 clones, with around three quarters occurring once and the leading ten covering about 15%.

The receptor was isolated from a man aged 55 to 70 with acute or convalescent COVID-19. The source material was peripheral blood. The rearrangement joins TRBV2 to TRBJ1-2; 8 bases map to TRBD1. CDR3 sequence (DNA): TGTGCCAGCAGTGAAAGGGGCAGGGGGCGGAGCTATGGCTACACCTTC. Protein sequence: CASSERGRGRSYGYTF. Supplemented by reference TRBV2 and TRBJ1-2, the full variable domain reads EPEVTQTPSHQVTQMGQEVILRCVPISNHLYFYWYRQILGQKVEFLVSFYNNEISEKSEIFDDQFSVERPDGSNFTLKIRSTKLEDSAMYFCASSERGRGRSYGYTFGSGTRLTVV.